This T cell receptor (beta chain) was captured by sequencing in a study of blood T cell repertoires in COVID-19. Profiled with immunoSEQ multiplex PCR; TCRdb holds only in-frame clones, not every one. The sample consists of some 250,000 clones, about 80% of them appearing once. With 4 bases removed from V and 1 base from J, the gap between germline ends came to 10 bases. This CDR3 has 15 residues. Per germline, CDR1 MDHEN and CDR2 SYDVKM. This clone was recorded only once. The chain employs TRBV28 and TRBJ1-4; the D gene is possibly TRBD1 (5 bases). The source of this sequence is a man aged 45-65 years with active or convalescent COVID-19. The specimen was peripheral blood. CDR3 protein: CASSSPTETNEKLFF. The CDR3 nucleotides read TGTGCCAGCAGTTCACCGACAGAAACTAATGAAAAACTGTTTTTT. Based on the CDR3 plus reference TRBV28 and TRBJ1-4, the full variable domain is DVKVTQSSRYLVKRTGEKVFLECVQDMDHENMFWYRQDPGLGLRLIYFSYDVKMKEKGDIPEGYSVSREKKERFSLILESASTNQTSMYLCASSSPTETNEKLFFGSGTQLSVL.